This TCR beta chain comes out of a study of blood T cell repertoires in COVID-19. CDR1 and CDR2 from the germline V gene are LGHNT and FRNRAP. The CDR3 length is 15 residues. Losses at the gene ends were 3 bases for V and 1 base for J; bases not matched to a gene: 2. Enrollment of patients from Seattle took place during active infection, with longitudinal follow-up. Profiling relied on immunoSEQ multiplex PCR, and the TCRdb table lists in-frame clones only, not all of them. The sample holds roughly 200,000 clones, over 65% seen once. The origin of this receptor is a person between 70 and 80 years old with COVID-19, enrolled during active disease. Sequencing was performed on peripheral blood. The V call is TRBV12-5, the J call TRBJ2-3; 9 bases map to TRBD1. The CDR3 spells CASGFGTGRTDTQYF. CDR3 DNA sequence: TGTGCTAGTGGTTTCGGGACAGGGCGCACAGATACGCAGTATTTT.